This is a list of T cell receptor beta chains from one sample in a study of blood T cell repertoires in COVID-19. Sequencing used immunoSEQ multiplex PCR; TCRdb keeps in-frame clones, though not all of them. The table records roughly 160,000 clones, 70% to 90% of them present only once. Sequences were obtained from peripheral blood. The receptors come from a man aged 35-49 years with acute or convalescent COVID-19. CDR3s include the opening cysteine and the closing phenylalanine or tryptophan. The D gene is left open where the match is weak. Expanded clones get a size class; other rows say once, few or many, or leave the size out.

length | D | J | V | size | DNA | CDR3
15 | TRBD2 | TRBJ2-1 | TRBV7-3 | . | TGTGCCAGCAGCCAAACTAGCGGGGGTTACAATGAGCAGTTCTTC | CASSQTSGGYNEQFF
16 | . | TRBJ2-3 | TRBV18 | . | TGTGCCAGCTCACCATTGTTAACGGGCGGGACAGATACGCAGTATTTT | CASSPLLTGGTDTQYF
17 | . | TRBJ1-1 | TRBV7-8 | . | TGTGCCAGCAGCTTTGGGGCCGACCGATCCAGGGTAACTGAAGCTTTCTTT | CASSFGADRSRVTEAFF
11 | . | TRBJ1-2 | TRBV12-3/TRBV12-4 | . | TGTGCCAGCAGGGACTCAGGCGGCTACACCTTC | CASRDSGGYTF
15 | . | TRBJ2-1 | TRBV7-8 | . | TGTGCCAGCAACTCGATACAGGGTCCCTACAATGAGCAGTTCTTC | CASNSIQGPYNEQFF
15 | . | TRBJ1-1 | TRBV15 | . | TGTGCCACCAGCAGAGAACCAGGGGAGCGTACTGAAGCTTTCTTT | CATSREPGERTEAFF
15 | . | TRBJ2-7 | TRBV6-5 | . | TGTGCCAGCAGCTCCCTCGGCGGGGGCCTCTACGAGCAGTACTTC | CASSSLGGGLYEQYF
18 | TRBD1 | TRBJ1-5 | TRBV15 | . | TGTGCCACCAGCACCGACAGGGGTCGGTCATATAGCAATCAGCCCCAGCATTTT | CATSTDRGRSYSNQPQHF
14 | TRBD1 | TRBJ1-4 | TRBV19 | . | TGTGCCAGTAGTACCCACAGGGGCGATGAAAAACTGTTTTTT | CASSTHRGDEKLFF
15 | . | TRBJ2-1 | TRBV11-3 | . | TGTGCCAGCAGCTTAGATGGCCAGCCGGGGGATGAGCAGTTCTTC | CASSLDGQPGDEQFF
10 | . | TRBJ2-1 | TRBV29-1 | . | TGCAGCGCCGGGAACAATGAGCAGTTCTTC | CSAGNNEQFF
15 | . | TRBJ1-3 | TRBV6-5 | . | TGTGCCAGCAGTCCCGGACATACCTCTGGAAACACCATATATTTT | CASSPGHTSGNTIYF
15 | . | TRBJ2-1 | TRBV5-1 | . | TGCGCCAGCAGCTTGGGTCAGTGGCCCAGGGTAGAGCAGTTCTTC | CASSLGQWPRVEQFF
17 | . | TRBJ1-5 | TRBV27 | . | TGTGCCAGCAAAAAAACAGGGAGCCGTTATAGCAATCAGCCCCAGCATTTT | CASKKTGSRYSNQPQHF
15 | TRBD1 | TRBJ2-7 | TRBV3-1/TRBV3-2 | . | TGTGCCAGCAGCCCTACAGGGGGACAGGCCTACGAGCAGTACTTC | CASSPTGGQAYEQYF
15 | . | TRBJ1-6 | TRBV7-3 | . | TGTGCCAGCAGCTTATACGCGGGAATCAATTCACCCCTCCACTTT | CASSLYAGINSPLHF
16 | . | TRBJ1-2 | TRBV9 | few | TGTGCCAGCAGCGTAGGTGGTTCAGGGACACACTATGGCTACACCTTC | CASSVGGSGTHYGYTF
11 | . | TRBJ1-2 | TRBV30 | few | TGTGCCCGCCGTGAGAACTATGGCTACACCTTC | CARRENYGYTF
12 | . | TRBJ2-3 | TRBV10-3 | . | TGTGCCATGGGGACTAGCACAGATACGCAGTATTTT | CAMGTSTDTQYF
11 | . | TRBJ2-7 | TRBV29-1 | once | TGCAGCGTGACGAACAGTGCCGAGCAGTACTTC | CSVTNSAEQYF
18 | TRBD2 | TRBJ2-3 | TRBV18 | . | TGTGCCAGCTCACCAACTAGCGGGGGGGCGTACCGCCGAGATACGCAGTATTTT | CASSPTSGGAYRRDTQYF
16 | TRBD2 | TRBJ2-5 | TRBV7-9 | . | TGTGCCAGCAGCTCTTGGGCGGGGGGGCAAGGAGAGACCCAGTACTTC | CASSSWAGGQGETQYF
13 | . | TRBJ2-5 | TRBV5-4 | . | TGTGCCAGCAGCTTTGCACAGCAAGAGACCCAGTACTTC | CASSFAQQETQYF
14 | . | TRBJ1-1 | TRBV15 | . | TGTGCCACCAGCAGAGAAGACAGGAACACTGAAGCTTTCTTT | CATSREDRNTEAFF
13 | . | TRBJ2-1 | TRBV3-1/TRBV3-2 | . | TGTGCCAGCAGCCAACTCGGGGGTAATGAGCAGTTCTTC | CASSQLGGNEQFF
14 | TRBD1 | TRBJ2-7 | TRBV7-9 | . | TGTGCCAGCAGCTCGACAGGGGCAGGATACGAGCAGTACTTC | CASSSTGAGYEQYF
15 | . | TRBJ1-4 | TRBV5-1 | . | TGCGCCAGCAGCTTGGCGGGACAAAAGCTCGAAAAACTGTTTTTT | CASSLAGQKLEKLFF
14 | . | TRBJ1-1 | TRBV5-1 | . | TGCGCCAGCAGCTTAAGGGGCCTGAACACTGAAGCTTTCTTT | CASSLRGLNTEAFF
15 | TRBD1 | TRBJ1-5 | TRBV12-5 | once | TGTGCTAGTGGTCCCGGGACAGGGAGGAATCAGCCCCAGCATTTT | CASGPGTGRNQPQHF
13 | . | TRBJ2-7 | TRBV28 | . | TGTGCCAGCAGTATCCTCGGGACCTACGAGCAGTACTTC | CASSILGTYEQYF
16 | . | TRBJ1-3 | TRBV4-1 | once | TGCGCCAGCAGCCAGGAGACAGAGATCCCCCGAAACACCATATATTTT | CASSQETEIPRNTIYF
16 | TRBD1 | TRBJ1-6 | TRBV2 | . | TGTGCCAGCAGTGAAGCGGAGACAGGGAAGTCTTCACCCCTCCACTTT | CASSEAETGKSSPLHF
15 | TRBD1 | TRBJ2-7 | TRBV30 | . | TGTGCCTGGGCTGGTCCGCAGGGGGTTTACTACGAGCAGTACTTC | CAWAGPQGVYYEQYF
14 | . | TRBJ2-2 | TRBV5-4 | . | TGTGCCAGCAGCTTGGGTTCAGACACCGGGGAGCTGTTTTTT | CASSLGSDTGELFF
15 | TRBD1 | TRBJ1-2 | TRBV2 | once | TGTGCCAGCAGTGTACAGGGGGGAAGCAACTATGGCTACACCTTC | CASSVQGGSNYGYTF
14 | . | TRBJ1-1 | TRBV5-5 | . | TGTGCCAGCAGCTTACAATGGGCCCAAAATGTGGCTTTCTTT | CASSLQWAQNVAFF
16 | TRBD1 | TRBJ1-2 | TRBV10-3 | . | TGTGCCATCAGGGAGGGCTTGGGACAGACTAACTATGGCTACACCTTC | CAIREGLGQTNYGYTF
17 | TRBD1 | TRBJ1-1 | TRBV4-1 | . | TGCGCCAGCAGCCATCTGACAGGGGCTAGGAAGAACACTGAAGCTTTCTTT | CASSHLTGARKNTEAFF
15 | TRBD1 | TRBJ2-7 | TRBV7-9 | . | TGTGCCAGCAGCTCTGGGACAGGGGGAACCTACGAGCAGTACTTC | CASSSGTGGTYEQYF
13 | . | TRBJ1-3 | TRBV7-9 | once | TGTGCCAGCGTAGTAAGCTCTGGAAACACCATATATTTT | CASVVSSGNTIYF
16 | TRBD1 | TRBJ2-7 | TRBV6-1 | . | TGTGCCAGCAGTGAAGTAGGGGACAGGATCCTACGAGTGCAGTACTTC | CASSEVGDRILRVQYF
14 | . | TRBJ2-3 | TRBV11-2 | . | TGTGCCAGCAGCTTAGGGAGGGCGGCAGATACGCAGTATTTT | CASSLGRAADTQYF
15 | . | TRBJ2-1 | TRBV11-2 | . | TGTGCCAGCAGCCTGGGGGGGGGCAGCAACAATGAGCAGTTCTTC | CASSLGGGSNNEQFF
13 | . | TRBJ2-7 | TRBV3-1/TRBV3-2 | . | TGTGCCAGCAGCCAAGACGGGGTGTACGAGCAGTACTTC | CASSQDGVYEQYF
14 | . | TRBJ1-3 | TRBV7-8 | few | TGTGCCAGCAGCTTACCATTCTCTGGAAACACCATATATTTT | CASSLPFSGNTIYF
12 | . | TRBJ1-2 | TRBV2 | . | TGTGCCAGCAGAACAGGGTTCTATGGCTACACCTTC | CASRTGFYGYTF
17 | . | TRBJ1-1 | TRBV15 | once | TGTGCCACCAGCAGAGAGCCCCCGGGTGCTAAAAGGACTGAAGCTTTCTTT | CATSREPPGAKRTEAFF
15 | . | TRBJ2-7 | TRBV2 | . | TGTGCCAGCAGTAAACAGGGAGGGGTAACCTACGAGCAGTACTTC | CASSKQGGVTYEQYF
13 | . | TRBJ1-5 | TRBV19 | . | TGTGCCAGTAGTATGGAGGCAGATCAGCCCCAGCATTTT | CASSMEADQPQHF